This T cell receptor beta chain comes out of a study of OX40 agonist ivuxolimab in advanced cancers. The overall study: Anti-PD-1, anti-PD-L1 or anti-CTLA-4 therapy given earlier was allowed, and roughly 38% had some.

TCRdb's copy holds only in-frame clones and misses some; the assay was immunoSEQ multiplex PCR. In the table there are approximately 63,000 clones, about nine tenths of which are singletons. The V gene end was trimmed by 0 bases and the J gene end by 8 bases; junction bases not matched to a gene: 6. Germline CDR1 and CDR2: MGHRA and YSYEKL. The CDR3 is made up of 15 amino acids. About this clone itself: Its antigen is still unknown.

Whole-study findings and limits: No determination was made of the antigen specificity of the expanded peripheral T cells.

The J gene is TRBJ1-2, the V gene TRBV4-1; 10 bases match TRBD1. Sequenced material: CD4+ or CD8+ T cells sorted from blood, taken in a trial of the OX40 agonist ivuxolimab. The receptor was derived from an adult with an advanced solid tumor such as melanoma, head and neck, liver or kidney cancer. This CDR3 reads CASSQDGGQGFGYTF. Written as DNA, the CDR3 is TGCGCCAGCAGCCAAGATGGGGGACAGGGGTTCGGCTACACCTTC.